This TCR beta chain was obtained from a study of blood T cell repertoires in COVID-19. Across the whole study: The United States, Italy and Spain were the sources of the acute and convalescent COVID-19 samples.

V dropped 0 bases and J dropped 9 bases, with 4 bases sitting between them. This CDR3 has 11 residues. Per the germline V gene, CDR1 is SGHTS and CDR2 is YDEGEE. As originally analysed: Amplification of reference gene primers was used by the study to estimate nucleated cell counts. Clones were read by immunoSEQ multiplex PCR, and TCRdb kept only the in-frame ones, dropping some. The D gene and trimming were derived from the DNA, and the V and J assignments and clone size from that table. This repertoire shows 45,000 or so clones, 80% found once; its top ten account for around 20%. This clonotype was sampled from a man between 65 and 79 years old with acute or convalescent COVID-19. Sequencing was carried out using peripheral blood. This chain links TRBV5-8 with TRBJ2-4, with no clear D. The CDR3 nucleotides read TGTGCCAGCAGCTTGGCGAGCATTCAGTACTTC. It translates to CASSLASIQYF.